This T cell receptor beta chain was found in a study of radiotherapy plus CTLA-4 blockade in lung cancer. Study as a whole: Objective responses occurred in about 18% of patients; about 34% had disease control. Study-wide findings and caveats: Reported findings show early blood T cell clone dynamics, with interferon-beta, best predicted response. Tumor-origin TCR clones grew in blood after radiotherapy plus ipilimumab.

The CDR3 extends over 13 amino acids. The ends were cut back, 6 bases at V and 6 bases at J, with 15 bases in the middle. The germline gives CDR1 LGHNA, CDR2 YNFKEQ. Sequenced by immunoSEQ multiplex PCR; TCRdb stores in-frame clones only, minus some. This table holds approximately 90,000 clones, 83% found once. This clone turned up a few times. As yet, its antigen is unknown. Focal radiation with ipilimumab CTLA-4 blockade was given to patients with chemo-refractory metastatic non-small-cell lung cancer. This chain connects TRBV4-2 to TRBJ2-7; D could derive from TRBD1 or TRBD2 (5 bases each). This TCR came from a human donor with non-small cell lung cancer who had stable disease on radiotherapy plus ipilimumab. The starting material was peripheral blood, obtained from a patient treated with radiotherapy plus ipilimumab. CDR3 nucleotides: TGTGCCAGCAGGGACGGGGCTAGCTTCGAGCAGTACTTC. Translated, it gives CASRDGASFEQYF.